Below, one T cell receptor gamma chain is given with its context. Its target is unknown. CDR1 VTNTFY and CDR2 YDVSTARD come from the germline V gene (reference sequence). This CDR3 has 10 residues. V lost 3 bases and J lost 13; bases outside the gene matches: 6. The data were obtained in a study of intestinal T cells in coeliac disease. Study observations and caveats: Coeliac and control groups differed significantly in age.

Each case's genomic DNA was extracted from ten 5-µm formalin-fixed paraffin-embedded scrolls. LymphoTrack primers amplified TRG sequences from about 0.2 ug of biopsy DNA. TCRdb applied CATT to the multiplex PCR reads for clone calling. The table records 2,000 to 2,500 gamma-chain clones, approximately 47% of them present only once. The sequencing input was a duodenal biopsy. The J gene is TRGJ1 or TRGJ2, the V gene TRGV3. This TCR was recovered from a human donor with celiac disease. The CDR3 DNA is TGTGCCACCTGGGACCGAAGAAAACTCTTT. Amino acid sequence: CATWDRRKLF.